The sample holds one count of the clone carrying this T cell receptor (beta chain). Assay used: immunoSEQ multiplex PCR; TCRdb lists only in-frame clones, some missing. This table holds around 100,000 clones, about 91% found once. With 4 bases removed from V and 0 bases from J, the gap between germline ends came to 7 bases. Germline V lookup: CDR1 MNHNY, CDR2 SVGAGI (reference sequence). The CDR3 is made up of 15 amino acids. These data belong to a study of control samples from healthy donors and cancer patients. V usage is TRBV6-6 and J usage is TRBJ1-6; D is possibly TRBD1 (5 bases). The origin of this receptor is a man aged 25-45 years in good health. The material sequenced was blood. The CDR3 DNA sequence: TGTGCCAGCAGTTTGGACAACTCCTATAATTCACCCCTCCACTTT. Protein sequence: CASSLDNSYNSPLHF.